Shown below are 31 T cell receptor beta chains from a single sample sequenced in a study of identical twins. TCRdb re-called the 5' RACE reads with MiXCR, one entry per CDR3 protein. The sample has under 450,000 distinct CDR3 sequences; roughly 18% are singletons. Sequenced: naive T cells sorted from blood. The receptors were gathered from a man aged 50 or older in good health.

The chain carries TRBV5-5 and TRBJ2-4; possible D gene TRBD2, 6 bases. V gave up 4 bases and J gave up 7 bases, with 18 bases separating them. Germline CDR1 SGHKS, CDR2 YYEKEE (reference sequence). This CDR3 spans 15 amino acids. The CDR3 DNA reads TGTGCCAGCAGCCCGGACTACCTTTCACCGAACATTCAGTACTTC. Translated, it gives CASSPDYLSPNIQYF.

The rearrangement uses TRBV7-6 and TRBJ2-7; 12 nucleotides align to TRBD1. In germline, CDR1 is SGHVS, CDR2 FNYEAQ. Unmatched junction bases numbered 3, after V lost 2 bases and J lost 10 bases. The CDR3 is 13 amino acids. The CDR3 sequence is CASSLMGQGAQYF. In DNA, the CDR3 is TGTGCCAGCAGCTTAATGGGACAGGGGGCACAGTACTTC. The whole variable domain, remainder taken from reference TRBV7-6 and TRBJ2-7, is GAGVSQSPRYKVTKRGQDVALRCDPISGHVSLYWYRQALGQGPEFLTYFNYEAQQDKSGLPNDRFSAERPEGSISTLTIQRTEQRDSAMYRCASSLMGQGAQYFGPGTRLTVT.

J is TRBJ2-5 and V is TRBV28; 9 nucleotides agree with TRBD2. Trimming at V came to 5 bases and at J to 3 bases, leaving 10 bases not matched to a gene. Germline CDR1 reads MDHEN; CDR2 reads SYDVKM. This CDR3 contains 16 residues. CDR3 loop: CASSPVASGNKETQYF. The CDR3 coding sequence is TGTGCCAGCAGTCCGGTGGCTAGCGGGAATAAAGAGACCCAGTACTTC.

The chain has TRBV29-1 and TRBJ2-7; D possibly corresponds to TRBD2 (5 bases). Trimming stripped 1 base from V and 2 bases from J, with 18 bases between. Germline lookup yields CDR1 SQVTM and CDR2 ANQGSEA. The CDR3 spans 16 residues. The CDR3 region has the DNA TGCAGCGTTGAAGGGGCGGGCTTGAGCGGTACCTACGAGCAGTACTTC. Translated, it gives CSVEGAGLSGTYEQYF.

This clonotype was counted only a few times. The CDR3 protein is CASSFGQGGSNEQYF. The CDR3 bases are TGCGCCAGCAGCTTTGGACAGGGAGGTAGTAACGAGCAGTACTTC. The chain recombines TRBV5-1 with TRBJ2-7; 8 bases line up with TRBD1. V lost 2 bases and J lost 5; bases outside the gene matches: 9. The CDR3 spans 15 residues. Germline values: CDR1 SGHRS, CDR2 YFSETQ.

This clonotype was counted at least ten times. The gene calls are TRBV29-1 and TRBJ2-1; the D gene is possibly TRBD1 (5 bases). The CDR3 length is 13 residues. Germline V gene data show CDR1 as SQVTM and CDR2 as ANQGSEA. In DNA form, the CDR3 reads TGCAGTTCTACAGGAAAAAGCTACAATGAGCAGTTCTTC. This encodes CSSTGKSYNEQFF.

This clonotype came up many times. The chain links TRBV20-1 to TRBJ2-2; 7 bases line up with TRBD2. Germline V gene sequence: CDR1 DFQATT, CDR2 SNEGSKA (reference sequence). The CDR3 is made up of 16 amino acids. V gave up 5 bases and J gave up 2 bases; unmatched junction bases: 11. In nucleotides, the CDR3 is TGCAGTGCTGGGGCTAGCGGCACCTTAAACACCGGGGAGCTGTTTTTT. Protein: CSAGASGTLNTGELFF.

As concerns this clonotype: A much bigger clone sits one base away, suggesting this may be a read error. The CDR3 region has the DNA TGTGCCAGCAGCCCTAATATCAGGGCCTACGAGCAGAACTTC. Its protein product is CASSPNIRAYEQNF. The rearrangement links TRBV7-9 to TRBJ2-7; perhaps TRBD1 as D (5 bases). Germline V gene data show CDR1 as SEHNR and CDR2 as FQNEAQ (reference sequence). This CDR3 has 14 residues.

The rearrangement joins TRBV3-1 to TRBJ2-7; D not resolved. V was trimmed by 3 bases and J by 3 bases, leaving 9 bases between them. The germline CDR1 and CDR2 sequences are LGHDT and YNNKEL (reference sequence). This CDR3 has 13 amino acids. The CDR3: CASSQEMIYEQYF. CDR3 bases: TGTGCCAGCAGCCAGGAAATGATCTACGAGCAGTACTTC.

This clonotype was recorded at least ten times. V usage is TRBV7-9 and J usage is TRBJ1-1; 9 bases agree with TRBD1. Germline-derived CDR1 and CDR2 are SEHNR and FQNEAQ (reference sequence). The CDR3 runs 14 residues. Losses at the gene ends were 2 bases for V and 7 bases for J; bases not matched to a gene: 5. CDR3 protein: CASSLQQGAVEAFF. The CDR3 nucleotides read TGTGCCAGCAGCTTACAACAGGGGGCTGTTGAAGCTTTCTTT.

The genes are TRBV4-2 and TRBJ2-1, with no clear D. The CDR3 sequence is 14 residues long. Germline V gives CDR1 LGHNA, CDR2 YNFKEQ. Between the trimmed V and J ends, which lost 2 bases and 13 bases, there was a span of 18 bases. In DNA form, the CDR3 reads TGTGCCAGCAGCCAAACTGAATTTCCCAACGTCCAGTTCTTC. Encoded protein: CASSQTEFPNVQFF.

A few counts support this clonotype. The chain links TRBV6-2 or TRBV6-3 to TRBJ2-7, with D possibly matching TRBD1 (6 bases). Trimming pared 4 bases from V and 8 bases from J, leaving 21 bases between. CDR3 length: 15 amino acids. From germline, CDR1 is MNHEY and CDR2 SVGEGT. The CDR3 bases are TGTGCCAGCAGTTCCGACTTGGGGGCCTCAAGCAAGCAGTACTTC. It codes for CASSSDLGASSKQYF.

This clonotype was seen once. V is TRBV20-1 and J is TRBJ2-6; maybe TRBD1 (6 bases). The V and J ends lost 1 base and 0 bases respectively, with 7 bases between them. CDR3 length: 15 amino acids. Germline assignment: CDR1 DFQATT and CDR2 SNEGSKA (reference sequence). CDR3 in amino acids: CSARGTVSGANVLTF. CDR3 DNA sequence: TGCAGTGCTAGAGGGACAGTCTCTGGGGCCAACGTCCTGACTTTC.

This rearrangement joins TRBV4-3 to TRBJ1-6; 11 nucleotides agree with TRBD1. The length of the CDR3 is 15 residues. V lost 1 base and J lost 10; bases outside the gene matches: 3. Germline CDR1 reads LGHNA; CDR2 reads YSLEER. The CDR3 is CASSQGTGGYSPLHF. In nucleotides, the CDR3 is TGCGCCAGCAGCCAAGGGACAGGGGGCTACTCACCCCTCCACTTT.

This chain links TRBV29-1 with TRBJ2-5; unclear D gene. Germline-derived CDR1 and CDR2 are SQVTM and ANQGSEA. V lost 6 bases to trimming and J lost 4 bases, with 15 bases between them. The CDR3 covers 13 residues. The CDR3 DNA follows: TGCAGCGTATTGTCGCGGAGTTCAGAGACCCAGTACTTC. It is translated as CSVLSRSSETQYF.

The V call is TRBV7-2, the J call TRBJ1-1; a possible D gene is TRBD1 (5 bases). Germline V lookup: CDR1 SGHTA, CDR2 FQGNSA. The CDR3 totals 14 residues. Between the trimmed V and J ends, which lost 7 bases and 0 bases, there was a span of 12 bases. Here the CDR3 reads CASNAGLLNTEAFF. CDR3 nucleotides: TGTGCCAGCAACGCGGGACTCCTGAACACTGAAGCTTTCTTT. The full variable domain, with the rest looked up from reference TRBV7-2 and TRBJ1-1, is GAGVSQSPSNKVTEKGKDVELRCDPISGHTALYWYRQSLGQGLEFLIYFQGNSAPDKSGLPSDRFSAERTGGSVSTLTIQRTQQEDSAVYLCASNAGLLNTEAFFGQGTRLTVV.

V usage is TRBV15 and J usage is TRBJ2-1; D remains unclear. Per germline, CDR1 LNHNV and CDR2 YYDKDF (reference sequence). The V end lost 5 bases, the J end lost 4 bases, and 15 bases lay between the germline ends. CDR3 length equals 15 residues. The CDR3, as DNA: TGTGCCACCAGCTCAGGACGTGGAGAATACAATGAGCAGTTCTTC. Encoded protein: CATSSGRGEYNEQFF.

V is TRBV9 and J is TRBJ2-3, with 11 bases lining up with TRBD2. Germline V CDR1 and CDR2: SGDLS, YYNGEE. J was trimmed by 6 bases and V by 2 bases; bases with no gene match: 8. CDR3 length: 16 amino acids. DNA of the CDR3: TGTGCCAGCAGCGTCACTAGCGGGGGACCTGGGGATACGCAGTATTTT. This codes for CASSVTSGGPGDTQYF.

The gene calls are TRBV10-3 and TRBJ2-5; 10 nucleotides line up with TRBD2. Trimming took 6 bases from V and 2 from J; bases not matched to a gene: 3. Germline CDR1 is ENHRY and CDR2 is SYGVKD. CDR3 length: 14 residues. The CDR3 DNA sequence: TGTGCCATCAGGGATAGCGGGGGGCAAGAGACCCAGTACTTC. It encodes CAIRDSGGQETQYF.

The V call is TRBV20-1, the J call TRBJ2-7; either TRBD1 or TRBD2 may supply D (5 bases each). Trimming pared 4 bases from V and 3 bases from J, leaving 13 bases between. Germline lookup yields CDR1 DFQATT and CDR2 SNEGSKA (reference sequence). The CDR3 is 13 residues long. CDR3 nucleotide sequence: TGCAGTGCTAACTCCGGGACCCACTACGAGCAGTACTTC. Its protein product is CSANSGTHYEQYF.

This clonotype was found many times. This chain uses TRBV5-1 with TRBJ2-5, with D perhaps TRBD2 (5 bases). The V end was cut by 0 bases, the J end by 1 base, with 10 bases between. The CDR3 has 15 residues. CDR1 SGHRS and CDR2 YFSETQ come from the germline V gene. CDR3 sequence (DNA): TGCGCCAGCAGCTTGGCGTCGGGGAGCCAAGAGACCCAGTACTTC. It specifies CASSLASGSQETQYF.

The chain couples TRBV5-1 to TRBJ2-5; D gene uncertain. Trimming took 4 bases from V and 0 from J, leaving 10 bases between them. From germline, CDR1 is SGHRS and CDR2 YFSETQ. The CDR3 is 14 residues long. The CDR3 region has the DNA TGCGCCAGCAGCACCGGTGGTTACCAAGAGACCCAGTACTTC. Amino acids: CASSTGGYQETQYF.

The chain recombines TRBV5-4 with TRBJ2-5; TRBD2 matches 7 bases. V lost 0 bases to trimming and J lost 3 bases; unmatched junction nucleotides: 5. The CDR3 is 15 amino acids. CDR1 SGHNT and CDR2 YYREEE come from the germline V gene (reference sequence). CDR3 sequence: CASSLVRAGEETQYF. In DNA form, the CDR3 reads TGTGCCAGCAGCTTGGTTCGGGCGGGAGAAGAGACCCAGTACTTC.

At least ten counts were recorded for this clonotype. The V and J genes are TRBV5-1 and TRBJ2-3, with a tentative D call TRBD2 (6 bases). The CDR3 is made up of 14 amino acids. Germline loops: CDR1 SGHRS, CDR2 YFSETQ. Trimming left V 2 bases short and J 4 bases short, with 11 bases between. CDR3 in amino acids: CASSFGSSADTQYF. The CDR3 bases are TGCGCCAGCAGCTTCGGGAGTAGTGCAGATACGCAGTATTTT.

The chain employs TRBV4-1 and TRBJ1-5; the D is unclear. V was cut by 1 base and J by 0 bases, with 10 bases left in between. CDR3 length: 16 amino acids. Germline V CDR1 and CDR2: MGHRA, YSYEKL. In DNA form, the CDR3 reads TGCGCCAGCAGCCAAGGGGCGATGGGTAGCAATCAGCCCCAGCATTTT. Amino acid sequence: CASSQGAMGSNQPQHF.

The CDR3: CSANSPRLARNEQYF. CDR3 DNA: TGCAGTGCTAATTCCCCCCGGCTAGCTCGGAACGAGCAGTACTTC. The genes are TRBV20-1 and TRBJ2-7, with a weak D call TRBD2 (5 bases). The V gene's germline CDR1 is DFQATT and CDR2 SNEGSKA (reference sequence). This CDR3 region has 15 residues. The ends were cut back, 4 bases at V and 5 bases at J, with 21 bases in the middle.

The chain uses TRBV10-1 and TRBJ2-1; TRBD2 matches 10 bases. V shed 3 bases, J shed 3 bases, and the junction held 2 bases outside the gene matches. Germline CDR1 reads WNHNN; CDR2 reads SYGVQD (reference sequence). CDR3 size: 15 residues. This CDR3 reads CASSDPSGGYNEQFF. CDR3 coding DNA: TGCGCCAGCAGTGACCCTAGCGGGGGCTACAATGAGCAGTTCTTC.

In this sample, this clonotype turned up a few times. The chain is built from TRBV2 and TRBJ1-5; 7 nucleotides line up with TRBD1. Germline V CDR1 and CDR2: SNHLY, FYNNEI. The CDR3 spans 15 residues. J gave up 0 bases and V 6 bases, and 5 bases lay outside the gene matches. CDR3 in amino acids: CASRGTVDSNQPQHF. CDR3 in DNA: TGTGCCAGCAGGGGGACAGTAGATAGCAATCAGCCCCAGCATTTT.

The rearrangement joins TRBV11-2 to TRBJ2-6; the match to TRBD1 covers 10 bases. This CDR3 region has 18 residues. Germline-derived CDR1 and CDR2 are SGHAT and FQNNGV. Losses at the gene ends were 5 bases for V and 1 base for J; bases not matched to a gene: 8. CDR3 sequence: CASSRQGALSSGANVLTF. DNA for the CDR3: TGTGCCAGCAGCAGACAGGGGGCGCTAAGTTCTGGGGCCAACGTCCTGACTTTC.

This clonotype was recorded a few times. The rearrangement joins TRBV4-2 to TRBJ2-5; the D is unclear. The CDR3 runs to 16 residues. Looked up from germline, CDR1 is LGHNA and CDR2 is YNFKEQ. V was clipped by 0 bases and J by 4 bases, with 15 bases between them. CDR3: CASSQDAVRQRETQYF. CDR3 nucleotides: TGTGCCAGCAGCCAAGATGCCGTCCGTCAGCGAGAGACCCAGTACTTC.

The CDR3 sequence: CASSFPGTGVNEQYF. The CDR3 DNA reads TGTGCCAGCAGCTTCCCCGGGACAGGGGTTAACGAGCAGTACTTC. This chain links TRBV7-9 with TRBJ2-7; 10 positions agree with TRBD1. There are 15 residues in the CDR3. Germline CDR1 reads SEHNR; CDR2 reads FQNEAQ (reference sequence). Trimming at V came to 3 bases and at J to 5 bases, leaving 7 bases not matched to a gene.